These 26 T cell receptor beta chains came from one sample sequenced in a study of spatial heterogeneity in lung cancer. Each CDR3 protein gets one entry after TCRdb re-called the 5' RACE reads with MiXCR. Among 20,000 to 30,000 distinct CDR3 sequences listed, approximately 5% were seen once. The time point is: sample taken at primary tumor resection. Tumor, nontumor lung or frozen PBMC supplied whole RNA, sequenced without sorting. The specimen was PBMCs, collected at surgery. The receptors derive from a male donor with early-stage non-small cell lung cancer.

Ten or more counts support this clonotype. CDR3 nucleotides: TGTGCCAGCTCACCCGTAGGGGCGGATTATAATTCACCCCTCCACTTT. It specifies CASSPVGADYNSPLHF. V and J are TRBV18 and TRBJ1-6; D might be TRBD1 (5 bases). Looked up from germline, CDR1 is KGHSH and CDR2 is LQKENI. The CDR3 loop spans 16 amino acids. V gave up 3 bases and J gave up 4 bases, with 13 bases separating them.

This clonotype was observed at least ten times. The chain combines TRBV29-1 with TRBJ2-5; no firm D call. In germline, CDR1 is SQVTM, CDR2 ANQGSEA. CDR3 length: 11 residues. V lost 4 bases, J lost 4 bases, and 7 bases lay in between. Written as DNA, the CDR3 is TGCAGCGTTGGCCCCCGAGAGACCCAGTACTTC. This sequence encodes CSVGPRETQYF.

This clonotype came up many times. The chain carries TRBV5-5 and TRBJ2-2; unclear D gene. With 4 bases removed from V and 2 bases from J, the gap between germline ends came to 6 bases. The CDR3 has 13 amino acids. From germline, CDR1 is SGHKS and CDR2 YYEKEE (reference sequence). The CDR3 DNA reads as TGTGCCAGCAGCCCGGCCAACACCGGGGAGCTGTTTTTT. Translated, it gives CASSPANTGELFF.

As regards this clonotype: A much bigger clone sits one base away, suggesting this may be a read error. The chain uses TRBV25-1 and TRBJ2-5; D might be TRBD1 (6 bases). CDR1 and CDR2 from the germline V gene are MGHDK and SYGVNS. This CDR3 spans 14 amino acids. V lost 5 bases, J lost 1 base, and 11 bases lay in between. In nucleotides, the CDR3 is TGTGCCAGCAGTACCACAGGGTCCCAAGAGACCCAGTACTTC. It is translated as CASSTTGSQETQYF.

There are many counts of this clonotype. The chain combines TRBV7-2 with TRBJ2-3; TRBD2 matches at 8 bases. The length of the CDR3 is 15 residues. Germline V lookup: CDR1 SGHTA, CDR2 FQGNSA. V lost 4 bases, J lost 2 bases, and 5 bases stayed unmatched. This CDR3 is CASSSIAGTTDTQYF. Written as DNA, the CDR3 is TGTGCCAGCAGCTCTATAGCGGGGACCACAGATACGCAGTATTTT.

Ten or more counts support this clonotype. V gene TRBV29-1 combines with J gene TRBJ1-1, with a tentative D call TRBD1 (6 bases). Per germline, CDR1 SQVTM and CDR2 ANQGSEA. V gave up 2 bases and J gave up 4 bases, with 14 bases separating them. CDR3 length: 14 residues. Here the CDR3 reads CSVEFGGRSTEAFF. In nucleotides, the CDR3 is TGCAGCGTTGAATTCGGGGGCCGGAGCACTGAAGCTTTCTTT.

Many counts were recorded for this clonotype. V is TRBV6-4 and J is TRBJ2-1; possibly TRBD1 for D (6 bases). The V and J ends lost 0 bases and 3 bases respectively, with 12 bases between them. This CDR3 contains 16 residues. Germline V CDR1 and CDR2: MRHNA, SNTAGT. The CDR3 loop reads CASSDSDSRNYNEQFF. Written as DNA, the CDR3 is TGTGCCAGCAGTGACTCGGACAGCCGAAACTACAATGAGCAGTTCTTC.

This clonotype was seen only a few times. This chain links TRBV10-3 with TRBJ2-3; D is unclear. The germline CDR1 and CDR2 sequences are ENHRY and SYGVKD. This CDR3 has 14 residues. The V end was cut by 5 bases, the J end by 3 bases, with 12 bases between. CDR3 DNA sequence: TGTGCCATCAGTCCAGCGCCTGGGACAGATACGCAGTATTTT. Protein: CAISPAPGTDTQYF.

This clonotype has a count of ten or more. V and J are TRBV12-3 or TRBV12-4 and TRBJ1-5, with D tentatively TRBD1 (5 bases). Trimming removed 3 bases from V and 3 bases from J, with 9 bases in between. The CDR3 totals 14 residues. CDR3 region: CASSLGRDNQPQHF. The CDR3 DNA reads as TGTGCCAGCAGTTTGGGGCGGGACAATCAGCCCCAGCATTTT.

This clonotype has ten or more counts. The rearrangement joins TRBV28 to TRBJ1-2, with D perhaps matching TRBD1 (6 bases). V lost 1 base, J lost 8 bases, and 14 bases lay in between. The CDR3 contains 14 residues. Germline CDR1 and CDR2: MDHEN and SYDVKM. The DNA for the CDR3 is TGTGCCAGCAGTTTATCAGGGGTCTCTCGAGGCTACACCTTC. Translating it yields CASSLSGVSRGYTF.

This clonotype has at least ten counts. The rearrangement links TRBV7-2 to TRBJ2-5; possibly TRBD1 for D (7 bases). CDR1 and CDR2 from the germline V gene are SGHTA and FQGNSA. V shed 5 bases and J shed 4 bases, with 17 bases lying between them. The CDR3 runs 15 residues. The DNA of the CDR3 is TGTGCCAGCAGCCTAAACCAGGGGGGCGGAGAGACCCAGTACTTC. This sequence encodes CASSLNQGGGETQYF.

This clonotype has a count of ten or more. The CDR3 DNA reads TGTGCCACCTCACTAGCGGGGGGCCTCCCCCTCTACAATGAGCAGTTCTTC. Amino acid sequence: CATSLAGGLPLYNEQFF. The chain employs TRBV12-3 or TRBV12-4 and TRBJ2-1; 12 bases are a match to TRBD2. This CDR3 is built from 17 residues. V lost 10 bases and J lost 3; bases outside the gene matches: 13.

This clonotype was observed many times. This chain uses TRBV5-5 with TRBJ2-2; TRBD1 matches at 10 bases. Losses at the gene ends were 1 base for V and 6 bases for J; bases not matched to a gene: 15. Germline V gives CDR1 SGHKS, CDR2 YYEKEE (reference sequence). This CDR3 comprises 19 residues. The CDR3 loop is CASSLQGTGVSGYPGELFF. DNA of the CDR3: TGTGCCAGCAGCTTGCAGGGGACAGGGGTCTCTGGTTACCCCGGGGAGCTGTTTTTT. The complete variable domain, with remaining parts taken from reference TRBV5-5 and TRBJ2-2, reads DAGVTQSPTHLIKTRGQQVTLRCSPISGHKSVSWYQQVLGQGPQFIFQYYEKEERGRGNFPDRFSARQFPNYSSELNVNALLLGDSALYLCASSLQGTGVSGYPGELFFGEGSRLTVL.

The table lists this clonotype with many counts. The chain is built from TRBV29-1 and TRBJ1-2; unclear D gene. There are 11 residues in the CDR3. From germline, CDR1 is SQVTM and CDR2 ANQGSEA. V lost 0 bases to trimming and J lost 12 bases, with 11 bases between them. The CDR3 DNA reads TGCAGCGTTGAAGATCATGGCGGCCACACCTTC. It is translated as CSVEDHGGHTF.

At least ten counts were recorded for this clonotype. The V and J genes are TRBV5-1 and TRBJ1-3, with D perhaps TRBD1 (5 bases). Per the germline V gene, CDR1 is SGHRS and CDR2 is YFSETQ. The CDR3 covers 16 residues. Trimming took 3 bases from V and 0 from J, leaving 13 bases between them. The DNA for the CDR3 is TGCGCCAGCAGCTCGGACACTACTTACTCTGGAAACACCATATATTTT. Residues: CASSSDTTYSGNTIYF.

This clonotype was counted at least ten times. This chain links TRBV11-2 with TRBJ2-5; 11 nucleotides line up with TRBD1. The CDR3 sequence is 15 residues long. The V gene's germline CDR1 is SGHAT and CDR2 FQNNGV. J was trimmed by 5 bases and V by 5 bases; bases with no gene match: 7. The DNA for the CDR3 is TGTGCCAGCAGCCCCCCCGGGACAGGGGGGGAGACCCAGTACTTC. Protein product: CASSPPGTGGETQYF.

This clonotype was counted ten times or more. V and J are TRBV24-1 and TRBJ2-5; TRBD2 agrees at 8 bases. V lost 7 bases, J lost 5 bases, and 5 bases stayed unmatched. CDR1 and CDR2 (germline): KGHDR, SFDVKD. The CDR3 extends over 13 amino acids. The CDR3 bases are TGTGCCACCAGGGGACGACTAGCGGAGACCCAGTACTTC. Its protein product is CATRGRLAETQYF.

This clonotype appeared many times. The gene calls are TRBV6-6 and TRBJ2-1; maybe TRBD2 (7 bases). CDR1 is MNHNY and CDR2 is SVGAGI in the germline V gene (reference sequence). The CDR3 covers 14 residues. With 5 bases removed from V and 5 bases from J, the gap between germline ends came to 13 bases. The CDR3 nucleotides read TGTGCCAGCAGTCAAGGGGGGGCCAACAATGAGCAGTTCTTC. Protein sequence: CASSQGGANNEQFF.

There are many counts of this clonotype. The chain recombines TRBV27 with TRBJ2-7, with 10 bases that match TRBD1. The CDR3 contains 15 residues. Germline V gene sequence: CDR1 MNHEY, CDR2 SMNVEV (reference sequence). Trimming took 5 bases from V and 3 from J; bases not matched to a gene: 7. Here the CDR3 DNA reads TGTGCCAGCAGTGCCACGGGACAGGGGTTCTACGAGCAGTACTTC. Translated, it gives CASSATGQGFYEQYF.

As regards this clonotype: Since no conserved phenylalanine or tryptophan closes the CDR3, a read error is the likely cause. The genes are TRBV5-1 and TRBJ1-6, with D perhaps TRBD1 (6 bases). The germline V and J ends were trimmed by 0 bases and 10 bases, with 14 bases remaining between them. Germline V lookup: CDR1 SGHRS, CDR2 YFSETQ. The CDR3 is 15 amino acids. For the CDR3, the DNA is TGCGCCAGCAGCTTGGCTGCGACAGGAAGATCACCCCTCCACCTT. Its translation is CASSLAATGRSPLHL.

This clonotype has just a few counts. This sequence joins TRBV3-1 and TRBJ2-1; 12 bases align to TRBD2. V was pared by 4 bases and J by 4 bases, with 8 bases of the junction left unmatched. Per the germline V gene, CDR1 is LGHDT and CDR2 is YNNKEL (reference sequence). This CDR3 contains 17 residues. DNA for the CDR3: TGTGCCAGCAGCCCCGGGCTAGCGGGAGGGCCATACAATGAGCAGTTCTTC. Amino acid sequence: CASSPGLAGGPYNEQFF.

This clonotype occurred many times. The V and J genes are TRBV3-1 and TRBJ2-6; no firm D call. There are 15 residues in the CDR3. Germline lookup yields CDR1 LGHDT and CDR2 YNNKEL (reference sequence). Trimming cost V 4 bases and J 0 bases, with 7 bases left between them. The CDR3 nucleotides are TGTGCCAGCAGCCTTAGTTCCTCTGGGGCCAACGTCCTGACTTTC. Translation: CASSLSSSGANVLTF.

This clonotype was counted at least ten times. The gene calls are TRBV12-3 or TRBV12-4 and TRBJ2-2; 8 bases line up with TRBD1. The V segment lost 7 bases and the J segment 2 bases; nucleotides outside the gene matches: 6. The CDR3 consists of 15 residues. In DNA, the CDR3 is TGTGCCAGCACCCCAGGGGGCCAAAACACCGGGGAGCTGTTTTTT. It codes for CASTPGGQNTGELFF.

The sample holds many counts of this clonotype. The genes are TRBV28 and TRBJ1-5, with D perhaps TRBD1 (5 bases). The CDR3 is 14 amino acids. V was trimmed by 4 bases and J by 8 bases, leaving 15 bases between them. CDR1 and CDR2 (germline): MDHEN, SYDVKM. DNA for the CDR3: TGTGCCAGCAGTTCCCCCGGGACGACGAAGCCCCAGCATTTT. Protein product: CASSSPGTTKPQHF. Combining the CDR3 with reference TRBV28 and TRBJ1-5 gives the whole variable domain DVKVTQSSRYLVKRTGEKVFLECVQDMDHENMFWYRQDPGLGLRLIYFSYDVKMKEKGDIPEGYSVSREKKERFSLILESASTNQTSMYLCASSSPGTTKPQHFGDGTRLSIL.

The sample holds many counts of this clonotype. The chain carries TRBV28 and TRBJ2-2, with 7 nucleotides matching TRBD2. Germline V gene sequence: CDR1 MDHEN, CDR2 SYDVKM. The CDR3 has 15 amino acids. Trimming took 2 bases from V and 4 from J; bases not matched to a gene: 4. DNA of the CDR3: TGTGCCAGCAGTTTAAGCGGGACTGTCACCGGGGAGCTGTTTTTT. Its protein is CASSLSGTVTGELFF. The full variable domain, rest sourced from reference TRBV28 and TRBJ2-2, is DVKVTQSSRYLVKRTGEKVFLECVQDMDHENMFWYRQDPGLGLRLIYFSYDVKMKEKGDIPEGYSVSREKKERFSLILESASTNQTSMYLCASSLSGTVTGELFFGEGSRLTVL.

This clonotype was seen many times. This rearrangement joins TRBV6-5 to TRBJ1-2, with D uncertain. V was clipped by 0 bases and J by 6 bases, with 11 bases between them. CDR3 length: 14 residues. Germline assignment: CDR1 MNHEY and CDR2 SVGAGI. In DNA form, the CDR3 reads TGTGCCAGCAGTTACTCTCCTTTTGCCCATGGCTACACCTTC. This gives the protein CASSYSPFAHGYTF.